This section outlines one T cell receptor beta chain sequence together with its context. The target antigen is unknown. This entry comes from a study of cytomegalovirus exposure and HLA in healthy donors. Looking at the study overall: T cells numbering around 190 million yielded some 110 million unique TCR beta sequences in an earlier analysis. Ancestry clustering placed around 80% of approximately 420 genotyped donors in the Caucasian-associated cluster.

The donors were healthy bone marrow donors. In the PCR, 60 Vbeta and 13 Jbeta primers were used. The protocol was immunoSEQ multiplex PCR, while the TCRdb copy is restricted to in-frame clones and leaves out a portion. The sample lists roughly 100,000 clones, roughly 76% occurring once. Study-wide findings and caveats: Presence/absence analyses rested on an assumption that sequencing depth was roughly uniform across donors.

What was sequenced was PBMCs. This receptor was identified in a woman aged 60-75 years in good health and CMV-seropositive.

DNA for the CDR3: TGTGCCAGCACTGTGGGACTACCCGGGACAGATACGCAGTATTTT. Its protein is CASTVGLPGTDTQYF. This chain links TRBV27 with TRBJ2-3; the match to TRBD2 covers 7 bases. The CDR3 spans 15 residues. The V gene end was trimmed by 7 bases and the J gene end by 3 bases; junction bases not matched to a gene: 10. The germline V gene encodes CDR1 MNHEY and CDR2 SMNVEV (reference sequence).